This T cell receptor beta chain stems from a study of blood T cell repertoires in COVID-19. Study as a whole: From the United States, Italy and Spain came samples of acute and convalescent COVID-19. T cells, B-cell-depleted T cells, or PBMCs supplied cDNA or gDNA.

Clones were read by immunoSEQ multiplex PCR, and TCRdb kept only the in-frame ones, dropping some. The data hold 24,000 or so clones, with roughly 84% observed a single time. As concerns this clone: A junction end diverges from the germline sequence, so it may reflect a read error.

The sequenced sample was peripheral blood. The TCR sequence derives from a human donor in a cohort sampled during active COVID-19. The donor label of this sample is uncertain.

CDR3 nucleotides: TGTGCTAGCAGCTTAGGGACTAGCGGGGGGCAATCCACAGATACGCAGTATTTT. This codes for CASSLGTSGGQSTDTQYF. This chain uses TRBV7-7 with TRBJ2-3, with TRBD2 identical over 15 bases. The length of the CDR3 is 18 residues. Per the germline V gene, CDR1 is SSHAT and CDR2 is FNYEAQ (reference sequence).